Sequencing of this T cell receptor (beta chain) was carried out in a study of cytomegalovirus exposure and HLA in healthy donors. Points from the study as a whole: A previous analysis found most TCR beta V segments productive roughly 90% or roughly 30% of the time. Sequencing probably produced one cluster of sequence variants that were highly shared. Listed as cytomegalovirus-associated were 150 to 200 TCR beta chains.

As to this clone: Antigen: not known.

13 Jbeta primers and 60 Vbeta primers were used for the PCR. The repertoire was sequenced with immunoSEQ multiplex PCR; TCRdb's copy has only in-frame clones and lacks some. This table holds 64,000 or so clones, about 85% found once. In nominal health when sampled, donors likely had unrecorded immune exposures nonetheless. In germline, CDR1 is SGHRS, CDR2 YFSETQ. V lost 5 bases, J lost 6 bases, and 8 bases stayed unmatched. The CDR3 covers 13 residues. The rearrangement links TRBV5-1 to TRBJ2-7, with TRBD1 identical over 7 bases. This TCR came from a female donor in good health and CMV-seronegative. The sample comprised PBMCs. This CDR3 reads CASRETTGPEQYF. In DNA form, the CDR3 reads TGCGCCAGCAGAGAAACGACAGGGCCCGAGCAGTACTTC.